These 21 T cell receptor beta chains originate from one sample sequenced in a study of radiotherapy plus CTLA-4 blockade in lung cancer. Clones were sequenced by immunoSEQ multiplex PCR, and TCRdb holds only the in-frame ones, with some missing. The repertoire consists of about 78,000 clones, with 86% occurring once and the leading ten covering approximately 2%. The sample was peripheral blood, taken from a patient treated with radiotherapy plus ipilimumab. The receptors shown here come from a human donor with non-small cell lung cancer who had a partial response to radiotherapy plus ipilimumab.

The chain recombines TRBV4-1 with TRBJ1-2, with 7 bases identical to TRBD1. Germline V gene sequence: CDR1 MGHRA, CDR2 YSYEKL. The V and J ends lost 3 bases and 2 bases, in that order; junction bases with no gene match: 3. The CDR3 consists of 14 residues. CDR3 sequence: CASSQTGNNYGYTF. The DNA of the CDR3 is TGCGCCAGCAGCCAGACAGGGAACAACTATGGCTACACCTTC.

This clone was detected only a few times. The CDR3 DNA follows: TGTGCCAGCTCCGAGGGCAGGGGGCTATCTGGAAACACCATATATTTT. Protein sequence: CASSEGRGLSGNTIYF. The chain is built from TRBV2 and TRBJ1-3; TRBD1 aligns across 8 bases. The ends lost 8 bases at V and 1 base at J; junction bases unmatched: 10. Germline loops: CDR1 SNHLY, CDR2 FYNNEI. CDR3 length equals 16 residues.

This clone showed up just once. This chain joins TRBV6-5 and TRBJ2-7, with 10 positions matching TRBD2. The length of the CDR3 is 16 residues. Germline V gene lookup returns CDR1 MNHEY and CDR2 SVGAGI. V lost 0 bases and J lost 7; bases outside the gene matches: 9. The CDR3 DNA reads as TGTGCCAGCAGTTACTCAGAATCACTAGCGGGACGGGAGCAGTACGTC. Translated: CASSYSESLAGREQYV.

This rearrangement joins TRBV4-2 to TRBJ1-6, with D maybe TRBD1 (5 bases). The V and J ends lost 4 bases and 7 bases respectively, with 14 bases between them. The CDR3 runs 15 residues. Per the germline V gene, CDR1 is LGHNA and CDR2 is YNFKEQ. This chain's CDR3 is CASSPSGVGNSPLHF. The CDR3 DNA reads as TGTGCCAGCAGCCCCTCGGGGGTTGGCAATTCACCCCTCCACTTT.

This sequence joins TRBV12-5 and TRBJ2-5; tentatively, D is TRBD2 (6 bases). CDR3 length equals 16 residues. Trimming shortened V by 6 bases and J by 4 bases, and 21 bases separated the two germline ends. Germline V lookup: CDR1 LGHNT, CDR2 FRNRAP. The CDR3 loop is CASGHDGRGVSETQYF. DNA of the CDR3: TGTGCTAGTGGCCATGACGGGAGAGGGGTTTCAGAGACCCAGTACTTC.

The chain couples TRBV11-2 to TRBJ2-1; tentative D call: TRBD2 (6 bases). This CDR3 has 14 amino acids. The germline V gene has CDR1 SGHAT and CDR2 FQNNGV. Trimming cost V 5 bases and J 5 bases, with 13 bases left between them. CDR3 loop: CASSRHAGNNEQFF. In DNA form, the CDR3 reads TGTGCCAGCAGCCGCCATGCGGGGAACAATGAGCAGTTCTTC.

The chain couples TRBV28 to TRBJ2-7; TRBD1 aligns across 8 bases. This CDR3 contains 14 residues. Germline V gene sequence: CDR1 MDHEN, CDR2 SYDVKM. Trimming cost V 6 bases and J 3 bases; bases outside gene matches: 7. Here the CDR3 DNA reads TGTGCCAGCAGGCCGACAGGGGTAGTCTACGAGCAGTACTTC. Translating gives CASRPTGVVYEQYF.

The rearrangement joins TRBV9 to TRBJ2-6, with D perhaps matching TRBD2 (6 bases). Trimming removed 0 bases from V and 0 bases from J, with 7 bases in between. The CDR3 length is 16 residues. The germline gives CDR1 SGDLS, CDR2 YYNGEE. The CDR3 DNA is TGTGCCAGCAGCGTAGAGGGAGGCTCTGGGGCCAACGTCCTGACTTTC. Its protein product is CASSVEGGSGANVLTF. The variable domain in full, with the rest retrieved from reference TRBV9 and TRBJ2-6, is DSGVTQTPKHLITATGQRVTLRCSPRSGDLSVYWYQQSLDQGLQFLIQYYNGEERAKGNILERFSAQQFPDLHSELNLSSLELGDSALYFCASSVEGGSGANVLTFGAGSRLTVL.

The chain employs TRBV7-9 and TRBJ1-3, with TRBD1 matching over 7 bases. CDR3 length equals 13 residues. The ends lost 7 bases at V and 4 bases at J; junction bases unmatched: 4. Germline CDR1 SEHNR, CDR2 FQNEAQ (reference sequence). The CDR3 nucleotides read TGTGCCAGCACCCAGGGACAGGGAAACACCATATATTTT. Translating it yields CASTQGQGNTIYF.

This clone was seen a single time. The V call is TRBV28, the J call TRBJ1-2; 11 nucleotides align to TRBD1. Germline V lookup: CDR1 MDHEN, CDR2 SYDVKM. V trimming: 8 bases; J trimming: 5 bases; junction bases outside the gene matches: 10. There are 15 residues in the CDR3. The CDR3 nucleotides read TGTGCCAGCGCACTCCTGGACAGGGGGCTTTATGGCTACACCTTC. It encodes CASALLDRGLYGYTF.

The CDR3 spells CASSHGLNEQYV. In nucleotides, the CDR3 is TGTGCCAGCAGCCATGGGCTGAACGAGCAGTACGTC. The rearrangement links TRBV7-2 to TRBJ2-7, with D unresolved. This CDR3 region has 12 residues. With 5 bases removed from V and 5 bases from J, the gap between germline ends came to 10 bases. Germline lookup yields CDR1 SGHTA and CDR2 FQGNSA.

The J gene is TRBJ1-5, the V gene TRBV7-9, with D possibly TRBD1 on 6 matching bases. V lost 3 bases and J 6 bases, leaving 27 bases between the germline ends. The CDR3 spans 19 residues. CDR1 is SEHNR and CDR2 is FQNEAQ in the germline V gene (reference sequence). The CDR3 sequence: CASSFSTGYQTGRGQPQHF. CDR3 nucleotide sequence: TGTGCCAGCAGCTTTTCTACCGGCTACCAAACAGGGCGAGGTCAGCCCCAGCATTTT.

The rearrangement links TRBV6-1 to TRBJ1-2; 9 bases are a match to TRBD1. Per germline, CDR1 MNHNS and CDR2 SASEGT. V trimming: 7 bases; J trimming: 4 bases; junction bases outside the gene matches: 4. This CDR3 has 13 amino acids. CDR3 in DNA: TGTGCCAGCAAAGGACAGGGGATCTATGGCTACACCTTC. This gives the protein CASKGQGIYGYTF.

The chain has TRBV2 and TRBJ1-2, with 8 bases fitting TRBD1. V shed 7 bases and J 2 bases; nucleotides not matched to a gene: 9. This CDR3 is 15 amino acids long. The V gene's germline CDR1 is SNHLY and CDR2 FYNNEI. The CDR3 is CASTWSGQGNYGYTF. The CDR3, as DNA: TGTGCCAGCACTTGGAGTGGACAGGGAAACTATGGCTACACCTTC.

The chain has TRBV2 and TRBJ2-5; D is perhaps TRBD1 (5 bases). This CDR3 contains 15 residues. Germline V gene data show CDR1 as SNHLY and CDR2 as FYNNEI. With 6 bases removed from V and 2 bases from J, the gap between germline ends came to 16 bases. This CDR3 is CASREQGVGQETQYF. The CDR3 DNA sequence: TGTGCCAGCAGGGAGCAGGGTGTGGGACAAGAGACCCAGTACTTC.

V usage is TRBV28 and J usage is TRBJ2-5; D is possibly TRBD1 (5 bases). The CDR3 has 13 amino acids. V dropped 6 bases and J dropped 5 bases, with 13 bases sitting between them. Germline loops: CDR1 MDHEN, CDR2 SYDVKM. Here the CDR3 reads CASRVDSFETQYF. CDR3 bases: TGTGCCAGCAGAGTCGACAGTTTCGAGACCCAGTACTTC.

Here the CDR3 reads CASGNHGQQETQYF. CDR3 nucleotide sequence: TGTGCCAGCGGAAACCATGGGCAGCAAGAGACCCAGTACTTC. The chain uses TRBV28 and TRBJ2-5; D ambiguous. Trimming shortened V by 8 bases and J by 2 bases, and 15 bases separated the two germline ends. Germline V CDR1 and CDR2: MDHEN, SYDVKM. The CDR3 is 14 residues long.

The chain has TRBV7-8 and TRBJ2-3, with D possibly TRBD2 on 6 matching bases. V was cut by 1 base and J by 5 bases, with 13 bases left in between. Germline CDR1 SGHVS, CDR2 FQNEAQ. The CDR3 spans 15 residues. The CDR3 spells CASSLEASALDTQYF. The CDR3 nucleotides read TGTGCCAGCAGCTTAGAGGCTAGCGCTTTAGATACGCAGTATTTT.

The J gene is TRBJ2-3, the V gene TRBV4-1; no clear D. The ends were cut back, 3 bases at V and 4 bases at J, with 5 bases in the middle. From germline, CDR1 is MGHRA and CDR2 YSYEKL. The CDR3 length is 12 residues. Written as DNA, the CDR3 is TGCGCCAGCAGCCATAATCCAGATACGCAGTATTTT. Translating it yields CASSHNPDTQYF.

The CDR3 nucleotides read TGCGCCAGCAGCTTGCAACTAGCCGGCAATGAGCAGTTCTTC. It is translated as CASSLQLAGNEQFF. The chain links TRBV5-1 to TRBJ2-1, with D tentatively TRBD2 (6 bases). Germline loops: CDR1 SGHRS, CDR2 YFSETQ. This CDR3 has 14 amino acids. V shed 1 base and J shed 6 bases, with 11 bases lying between them.

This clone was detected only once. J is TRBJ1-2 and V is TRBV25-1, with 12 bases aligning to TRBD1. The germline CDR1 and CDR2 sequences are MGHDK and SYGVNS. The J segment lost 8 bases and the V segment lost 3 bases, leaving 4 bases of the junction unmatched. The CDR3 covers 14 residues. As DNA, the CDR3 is TGTGCCAGCAGTGACTCCGGGACAGGGGGCGGCTACACCTTC. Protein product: CASSDSGTGGGYTF.